The clone carrying this T cell receptor (beta chain) was picked up a small number of times. The antigen remains unidentified. These data are taken from a study of T-cell memory formation after mild COVID-19. One entry per CDR3 protein, called by TCRdb with MiXCR from the 5' RACE reads. Seen here are around 110,000 distinct CDR3 sequences, approximately 17% observed once, and the top ten hold 25% to 35%. General observations from the study: The main location of contracting CD4+ clones was CM and EM, and that of contracting CD8+ clones was EMRA. Whether second-wave clones peaking at day 37 were SARS-CoV-2 specific went unconfirmed.

The sequence came from an adult woman who had mild COVID-19 (a few samples of this study predate the infection). Cell type and time point are not known. Sequencing was carried out using PBMCs or a T cell subset sorted from them (not recorded which).

The DNA of the CDR3 is TGTGCCAGCAGCTTAGGATACGAGAGGCAGGGTAGGACTGAAGCTTTCTTT. Translation gives CASSLGYERQGRTEAFF. The V call is TRBV7-9, the J call TRBJ1-1; D is possibly TRBD1 (5 bases). V was clipped by 1 base and J by 5 bases, with 20 bases between them. The CDR3 sequence is 17 residues long. The germline CDR1 and CDR2 sequences are SEHNR and FQNEAQ (reference sequence).